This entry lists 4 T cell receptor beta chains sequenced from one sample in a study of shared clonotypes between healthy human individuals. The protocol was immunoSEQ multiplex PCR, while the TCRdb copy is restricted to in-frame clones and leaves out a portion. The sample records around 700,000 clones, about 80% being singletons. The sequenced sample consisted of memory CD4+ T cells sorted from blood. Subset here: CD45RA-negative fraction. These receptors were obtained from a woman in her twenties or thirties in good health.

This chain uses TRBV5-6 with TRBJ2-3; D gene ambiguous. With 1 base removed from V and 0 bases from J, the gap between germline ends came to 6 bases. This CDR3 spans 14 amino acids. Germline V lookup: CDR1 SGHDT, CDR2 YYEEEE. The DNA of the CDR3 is TGTGCCAGCAGCTTGTCTCCAAGCACAGATACGCAGTATTTT. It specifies CASSLSPSTDTQYF.

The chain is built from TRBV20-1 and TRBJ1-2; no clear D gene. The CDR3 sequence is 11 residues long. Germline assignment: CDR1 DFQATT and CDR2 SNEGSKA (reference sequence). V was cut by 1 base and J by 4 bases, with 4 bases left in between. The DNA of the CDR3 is TGCAGTGCTAGAGCCGTCTATGGCTACACCTTC. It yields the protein CSARAVYGYTF.

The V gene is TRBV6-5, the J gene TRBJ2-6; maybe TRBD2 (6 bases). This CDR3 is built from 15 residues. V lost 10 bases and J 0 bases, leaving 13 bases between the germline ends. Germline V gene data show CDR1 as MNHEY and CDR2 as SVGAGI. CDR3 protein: CAKSSGGSGANVLTF. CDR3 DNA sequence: TGTGCCAAGTCGTCCGGGGGCTCTGGGGCCAACGTCCTGACTTTC.

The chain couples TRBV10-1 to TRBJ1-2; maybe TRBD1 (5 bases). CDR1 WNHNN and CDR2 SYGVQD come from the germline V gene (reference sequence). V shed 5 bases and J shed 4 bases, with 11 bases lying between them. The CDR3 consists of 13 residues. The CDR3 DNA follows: TGCGCCAGCAGTCCCCGGGGCCTCTATGGCTACACCTTC. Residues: CASSPRGLYGYTF.